The clone carrying this T cell receptor beta chain has just a few counts. The data were taken from a study of patients and donors after allogeneic stem cell transplantation. The CDR3 is made up of 13 amino acids. Germline CDR1 reads GTSNPN; CDR2 reads SVGIG (reference sequence). The V and J ends lost 1 base and 6 bases respectively, with 12 bases between them. TCRdb called the RT-PCR reads again in MiXCR, with one record for every CDR3 protein. The sample comprises some 230,000 distinct CDR3 sequences, over 12% of which are singletons, and under 14% rests with the top ten. The TCR originated in a human donor who was either an allogeneic HSCT recipient or a stem cell or donor lymphocyte infusion donor (not recorded which). It is not recorded whose cells these are; they may come from a transplant donor. The chain carries TRBV30 and TRBJ1-2; D is uncertain. The sample was blood, either unsorted or a sorted T cell fraction (not recorded which). The DNA of the CDR3 is TGTGCCTGGAGTGCCCGTTCGGACCATGGCTACACCTTC. This codes for CAWSARSDHGYTF. The entire variable domain, with the rest obtained from reference TRBV30 and TRBJ1-2, is as follows: SQTIHQWPATLVQPVGSPLSLECTVEGTSNPNLYWYRQAAGRGLQLLFYSVGIGQISSEVPQNLSASRPQDRQFILSSKKLLLSDSGFYLCAWSARSDHGYTFGSGTRLTVV.